This T cell receptor beta chain is drawn from a study of blood T cells in healthy people across ages. The second PCR ran roughly 7 to 12 cycles with a sample-barcoded 5' primer and J-beta primers. TCRdb re-derived calls from the 5' RACE reads in MiXCR, one entry per CDR3 protein. The profile shows around 1.7 million distinct CDR3 sequences, 28% of them singletons. CDR1 is MGHDK and CDR2 is SYGVNS in the germline V gene. Deletions cut 7 bases from V and 8 bases from J, with 17 bases between. This CDR3 has 13 amino acids. This sequence originates from a woman in her 30s in good health. The sequenced material came from blood. The V and J genes are TRBV25-1 and TRBJ1-2, with TRBD1 as a possible D gene (6 bases). For the CDR3, the DNA is TGTGCCAGCAAGGGAGGGGGGAGTAGGGGCTACACCTTC. This translates into CASKGGGSRGYTF.